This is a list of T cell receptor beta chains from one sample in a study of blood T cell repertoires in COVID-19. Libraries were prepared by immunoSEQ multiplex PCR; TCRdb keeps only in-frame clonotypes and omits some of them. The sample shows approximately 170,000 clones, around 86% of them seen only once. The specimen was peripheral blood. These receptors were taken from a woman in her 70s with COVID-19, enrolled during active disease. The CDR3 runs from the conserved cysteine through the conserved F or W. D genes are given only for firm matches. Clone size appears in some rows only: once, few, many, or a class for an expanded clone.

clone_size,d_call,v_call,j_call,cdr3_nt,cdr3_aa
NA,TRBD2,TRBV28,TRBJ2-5,TGTGCCAGCGCCCCTGGCGGGGGTTCAGAGACCCAGTACTTC,CASAPGGGSETQYF
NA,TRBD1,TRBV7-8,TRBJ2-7,TGTGCCAGCAGCTCCCGGACAGGCTTTACCTACGAGCAGTACTTC,CASSSRTGFTYEQYF
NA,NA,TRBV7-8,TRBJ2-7,TGTGCCAGCAGCTCAGGACGGGCGGGGAGACAGTACTTC,CASSSGRAGRQYF
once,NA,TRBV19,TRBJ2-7,TGTGCCAGTAGTATTAACTCCTACGAGCAGTACTTC,CASSINSYEQYF
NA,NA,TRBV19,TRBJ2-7,TGTGCCAGTAGACCCAGGGGATACTACGAGCAGTACTTC,CASRPRGYYEQYF
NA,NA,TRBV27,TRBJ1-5,TGTGCCAGCAGTCCCCTTACCGGGACAACTACCGGGCCCCAGCATTTT,CASSPLTGTTTGPQHF
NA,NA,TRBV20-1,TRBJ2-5,TGCAGTGCGGCCAGGGAAGAGACCCAGTACTTC,CSAAREETQYF
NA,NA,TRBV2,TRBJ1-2,TGTGCCAGCAGCGGAAGAGGCACAAACTATGGCTACACCTTC,CASSGRGTNYGYTF
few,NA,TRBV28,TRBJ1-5,TGTGCCGGACAACCTCAGGGGCAGCCCCAGCATTTT,CAGQPQGQPQHF
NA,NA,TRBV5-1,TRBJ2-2,TGCGCCAGCAGCTTACGGGACTTCGGGACCGGGGAGCTGTTTTTT,CASSLRDFGTGELFF
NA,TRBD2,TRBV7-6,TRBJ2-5,TGTGCCAGCAGCTTAGCACTAGCGACCCAAGAGACCCAGTACTTC,CASSLALATQETQYF
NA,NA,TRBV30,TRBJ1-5,TGTGCCTGGGGCAGGGGACCGAATCAGCCCCAGCATTTT,CAWGRGPNQPQHF
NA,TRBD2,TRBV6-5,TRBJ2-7,TGTGCCAGCAGTTACAGTCGGGAGGGGTACGAGCAGTACTTC,CASSYSREGYEQYF
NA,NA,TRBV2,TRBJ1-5,TGTGCCAGCAGTTCAACGAGGGACAATCAGCCCCAGCATTTT,CASSSTRDNQPQHF
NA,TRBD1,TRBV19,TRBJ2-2,TGTGCCAGTAGGTTGGACAGGGATTTGAGGACCGGGGAGCTGTTTTTT,CASRLDRDLRTGELFF
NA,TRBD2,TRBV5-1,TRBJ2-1,TGCGCCAGCAGCCCCTTGACTAGCGGGAGCCTAAAACTGAATGAGCAGTTCTTC,CASSPLTSGSLKLNEQFF
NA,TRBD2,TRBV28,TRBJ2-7,TGTGCCAGCCGGACTAGCGGCACCCACGAGCAGTACTTC,CASRTSGTHEQYF
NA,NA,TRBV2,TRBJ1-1,TGTGCCAGCAGGTGGGAGGGAGGGACGAACACTGAAGCTTTCTTT,CASRWEGGTNTEAFF
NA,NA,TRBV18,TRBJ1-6,TGTGCCAGCTCACCACAAGGGGATTCACCCCTCCACTTT,CASSPQGDSPLHF
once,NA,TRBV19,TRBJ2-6,TGTGCCAGTAGGATTCTGGTGAGCTCTGGGGCCAACGTCCTGACTTTC,CASRILVSSGANVLTF
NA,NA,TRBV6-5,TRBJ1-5,TGTGCCAGCAGCTACGATCGAGGGGGAATTCATCAGCCCCAGCATTTT,CASSYDRGGIHQPQHF
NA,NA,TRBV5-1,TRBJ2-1,TGCGCCAGCAGCTTGGAGGGGGGGCCCTACAATGAGCAGTTCTTC,CASSLEGGPYNEQFF
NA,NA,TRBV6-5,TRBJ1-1,TGTGCCAGCAGTTTCAAGGAGATAAACACTGAAGCTTTCTTT,CASSFKEINTEAFF
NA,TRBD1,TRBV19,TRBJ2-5,TGTGCCAGTAGTAACAGGGGGGACGTGGAGACCCAGTACTTC,CASSNRGDVETQYF
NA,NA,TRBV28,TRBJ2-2,TGTGCCAGCCTCGGACAGCTAAACACCGGGGAGCTGTTTTTT,CASLGQLNTGELFF
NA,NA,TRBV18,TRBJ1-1,TGTGCCAGCTCACCACTTCCGGGGATCACTGAAGCTTTCTTT,CASSPLPGITEAFF
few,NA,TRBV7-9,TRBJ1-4,TGTGCCAGCAGTCCAGACGGCAGGGGTGGTGAAAAACTGTTTTTT,CASSPDGRGGEKLFF
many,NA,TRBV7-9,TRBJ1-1,TGTGCCAGCAGTAAAGGGGACACTGAAGCTTTCTTT,CASSKGDTEAFF
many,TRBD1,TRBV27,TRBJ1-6,TGTGCCAGCAGCCCAGGACAGGGAAATAATTCACCCCTCCACTTT,CASSPGQGNNSPLHF
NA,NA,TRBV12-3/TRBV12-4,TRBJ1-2,TGTGCCAGCAGGCCCGACCCGGGGGGCTACACCTTC,CASRPDPGGYTF
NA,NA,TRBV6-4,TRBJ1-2,TGTGCCAGCAGACCCTGGGGCAGTAAGGACTATGGCTACACCTTC,CASRPWGSKDYGYTF
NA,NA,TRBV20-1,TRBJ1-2,TGCAGTGCTAGAGTGGCCTATGGCTACACCTTC,CSARVAYGYTF
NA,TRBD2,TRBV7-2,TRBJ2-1,TGTGCCAGCAGCGCTGCCGGGACCCGGGGGGACAATGAGCAGTTCTTC,CASSAAGTRGDNEQFF
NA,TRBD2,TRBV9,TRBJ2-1,TGTGCCAGCAGCGTAGAGACTAGCGGGAACAATGAGCAGTTCTTC,CASSVETSGNNEQFF
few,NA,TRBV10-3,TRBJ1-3,TGTGCCATCAGAGCAGGAAACTCTGGAAACACCATATATTTT,CAIRAGNSGNTIYF
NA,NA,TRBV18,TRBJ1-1,TGTGCCAGCTCAGAACAGGGTGGGGAGAACACTGAAGCTTTCTTT,CASSEQGGENTEAFF
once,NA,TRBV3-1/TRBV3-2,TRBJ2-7,TGTGCCAGCAGGAGATGCGAGCAGTACTTC,CASRRCEQYF